A single sample is the source of the 5 T cell receptor beta chains below, sequenced in a study of blood T cell repertoires in COVID-19. The repertoire was sequenced with immunoSEQ multiplex PCR; TCRdb's copy has only in-frame clones and lacks some. This table holds hundreds of thousands of clones, approximately 86% found once. The sequenced material came from peripheral blood. All receptors derive from a man in his sixties with acute or convalescent COVID-19.

The V call is TRBV11-3, the J call TRBJ1-1; D is ambiguous. The CDR3 loop spans 14 amino acids. The V gene's germline CDR1 is SGHNT and CDR2 YENEEA. V was cut by 1 base and J by 0 bases, with 6 bases left in between. The CDR3 DNA reads TGTGCCAGCAGCTTAGGAACTGTGAACACTGAAGCTTTCTTT. Amino acids: CASSLGTVNTEAFF.

CDR3 sequence: CAISDPTGTGLGDGYTF. CDR3 sequence (DNA): TGTGCCATCAGTGACCCTACCGGGACAGGGCTAGGAGATGGCTACACCTTC. V and J are TRBV10-3 and TRBJ1-2; 9 bases match TRBD1. V lost 3 bases, J lost 6 bases, and 14 bases stayed unmatched. The CDR3 consists of 17 residues. Germline V gene lookup returns CDR1 ENHRY and CDR2 SYGVKD.

The chain recombines TRBV6-2 or TRBV6-3 with TRBJ2-2, with D possibly TRBD1 on 7 matching bases. Trimming left V 3 bases short and J 5 bases short, with 13 bases between. The CDR3 is 15 residues long. Germline-derived CDR1 and CDR2 are MNHEY and SVGEGT. CDR3 in DNA: TGTGCCAGCAGTTATCGGCAGGGGGGTACCGGGGAGCTGTTTTTT. Its translation: CASSYRQGGTGELFF.

This clone was seen only a few times. This same CDR3 is encoded by further DNA sequences in the sample. The chain joins TRBV11-3 to TRBJ2-2; D unclear. CDR1 and CDR2 (germline): SGHNT, YENEEA. This CDR3 is built from 13 residues. Trimming cost V 1 base and J 4 bases, with 4 bases left between them. The CDR3 here is CASSLAGTGELFF. CDR3 in DNA: TGTGCCAGCAGCTTAGCGGGCACCGGGGAGCTGTTTTTT.

This chain joins TRBV5-1 and TRBJ2-5, with D unclear. The CDR3 consists of 14 residues. Per the germline V gene, CDR1 is SGHRS and CDR2 is YFSETQ. Trimming cost V 0 bases and J 1 base, with 7 bases left between them. CDR3 sequence reads: CASSLGSSQETQYF. The CDR3 DNA follows: TGCGCCAGCAGCTTGGGTTCTAGCCAAGAGACCCAGTACTTC.